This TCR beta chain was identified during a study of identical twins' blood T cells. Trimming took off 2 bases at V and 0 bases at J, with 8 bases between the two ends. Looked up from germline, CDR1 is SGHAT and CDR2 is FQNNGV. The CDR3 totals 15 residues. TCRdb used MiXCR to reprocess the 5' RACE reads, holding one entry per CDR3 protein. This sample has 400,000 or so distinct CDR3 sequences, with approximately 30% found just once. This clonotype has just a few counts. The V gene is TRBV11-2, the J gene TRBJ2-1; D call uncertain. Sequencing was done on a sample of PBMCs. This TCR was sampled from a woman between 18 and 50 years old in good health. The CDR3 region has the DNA TGTGCCAGCAGCTTATTTACTGGCTCCTACAATGAGCAGTTCTTC. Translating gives CASSLFTGSYNEQFF.